This T cell receptor (beta chain) was captured in a study of T cell changes during pregnancy in multiple sclerosis. In germline, CDR1 is SGDLS, CDR2 YYNGEE. V shed 3 bases, J shed 7 bases, and the junction held 13 bases outside the gene matches. The CDR3 contains 16 residues. The data were produced by immunoSEQ multiplex PCR, yet TCRdb's version contains in-frame clones alone and is incomplete. In the table there are 60,000 to 90,000 clones, about 92% of which are singletons. The gene calls are TRBV9 and TRBJ2-1, with 7 bases fitting TRBD1. The receptor was isolated from a female donor in good health, enrolled as a control in a pregnancy study. The sequencing used peripheral blood, collected after pregnancy. The chain's CDR3 is CASSAYDRARGNEQFF. CDR3 in DNA: TGTGCCAGCAGCGCATACGACAGGGCGAGAGGTAATGAGCAGTTCTTC.